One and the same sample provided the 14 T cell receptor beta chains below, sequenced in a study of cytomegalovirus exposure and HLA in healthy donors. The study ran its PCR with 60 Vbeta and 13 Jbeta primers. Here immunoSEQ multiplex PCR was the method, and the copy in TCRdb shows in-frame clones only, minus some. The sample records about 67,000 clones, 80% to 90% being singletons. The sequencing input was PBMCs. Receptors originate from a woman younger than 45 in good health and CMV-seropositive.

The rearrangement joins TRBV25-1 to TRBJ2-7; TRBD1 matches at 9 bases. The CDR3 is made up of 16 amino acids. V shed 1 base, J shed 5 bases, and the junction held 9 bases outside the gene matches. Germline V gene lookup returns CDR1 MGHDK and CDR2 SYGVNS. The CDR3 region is CASSELAPGQGHEQYF. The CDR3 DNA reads TGTGCCAGCAGTGAATTGGCCCCGGGACAGGGCCACGAGCAGTACTTC.

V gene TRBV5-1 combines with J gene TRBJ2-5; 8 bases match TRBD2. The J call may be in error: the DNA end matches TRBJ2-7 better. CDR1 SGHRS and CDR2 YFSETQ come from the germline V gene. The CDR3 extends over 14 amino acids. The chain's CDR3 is CASSFSGTGREQYF. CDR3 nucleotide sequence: TGCGCCAGCAGCTTTAGCGGGACCGGTCGCGAGCAGTACTTC.

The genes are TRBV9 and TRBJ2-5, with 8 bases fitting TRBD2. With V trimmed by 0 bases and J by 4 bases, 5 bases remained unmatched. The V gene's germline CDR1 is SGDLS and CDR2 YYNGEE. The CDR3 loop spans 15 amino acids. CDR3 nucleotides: TGTGCCAGCAGCGTAGCGATGGCGGGAGGAGAGACCCAGTACTTC. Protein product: CASSVAMAGGETQYF.

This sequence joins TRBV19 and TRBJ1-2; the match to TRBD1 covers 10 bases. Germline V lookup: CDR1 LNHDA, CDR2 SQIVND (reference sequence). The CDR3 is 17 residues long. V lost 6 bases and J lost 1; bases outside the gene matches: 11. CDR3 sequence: CASRGLDRGTRNYGYTF. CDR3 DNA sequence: TGTGCCAGTAGGGGCCTGGACAGGGGGACACGTAACTATGGCTACACCTTC.

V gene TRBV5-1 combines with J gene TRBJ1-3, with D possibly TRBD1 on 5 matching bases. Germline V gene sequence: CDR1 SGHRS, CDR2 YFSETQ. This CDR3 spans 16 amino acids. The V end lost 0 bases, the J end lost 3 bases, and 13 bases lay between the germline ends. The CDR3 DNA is TGCGCCAGCAGCTTGGCCGGGACTCAGTATGGAAACACCATATATTTT. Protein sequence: CASSLAGTQYGNTIYF. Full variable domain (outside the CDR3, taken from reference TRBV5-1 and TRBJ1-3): KAGVTQTPRYLIKTRGQQVTLSCSPISGHRSVSWYQQTPGQGLQFLFEYFSETQRNKGNFPGRFSGRQFSNSRSEMNVSTLELGDSALYLCASSLAGTQYGNTIYFGEGSWLTVV.

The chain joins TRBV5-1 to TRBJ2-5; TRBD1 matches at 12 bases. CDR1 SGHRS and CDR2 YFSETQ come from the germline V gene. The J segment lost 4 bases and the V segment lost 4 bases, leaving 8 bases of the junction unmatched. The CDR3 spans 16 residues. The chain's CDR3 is CASSLRGQGAGETQYF. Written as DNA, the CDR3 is TGCGCCAGCAGCCTACGGGGACAGGGGGCTGGAGAGACCCAGTACTTC.

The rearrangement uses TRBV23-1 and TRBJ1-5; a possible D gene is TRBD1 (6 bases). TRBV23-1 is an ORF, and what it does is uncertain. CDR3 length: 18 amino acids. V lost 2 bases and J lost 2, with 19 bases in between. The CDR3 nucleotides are TGCGCCAGCAGTCAAGCAGGGGACCGATACAGGGGCAATCAGCCCCAGCATTTT. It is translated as CASSQAGDRYRGNQPQHF.

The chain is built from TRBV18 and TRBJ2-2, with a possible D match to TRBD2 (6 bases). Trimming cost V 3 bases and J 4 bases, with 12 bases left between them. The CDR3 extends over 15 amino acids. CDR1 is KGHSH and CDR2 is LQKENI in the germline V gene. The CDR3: CASSPATSSTGELFF. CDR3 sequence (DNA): TGTGCCAGCTCACCTGCAACTAGCTCCACCGGGGAGCTGTTTTTT.

The CDR3 DNA sequence: TGTGCCAGCAGTTTAGGGGGACTAGCGTACGGCAATGAGCAGTTCTTC. Translation: CASSLGGLAYGNEQFF. V usage is TRBV28 and J usage is TRBJ2-1; TRBD2 aligns across 10 bases. This CDR3 is built from 16 residues. The J segment lost 6 bases and the V segment lost 2 bases, leaving 7 bases of the junction unmatched. Germline V gene data show CDR1 as MDHEN and CDR2 as SYDVKM.

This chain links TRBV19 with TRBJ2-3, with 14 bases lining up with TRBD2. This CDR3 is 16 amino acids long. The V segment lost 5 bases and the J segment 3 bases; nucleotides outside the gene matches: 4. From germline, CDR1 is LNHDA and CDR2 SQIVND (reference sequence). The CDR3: CASSFRTSGRTDTQYF. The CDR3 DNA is TGTGCCAGTAGTTTCCGGACTAGCGGGAGGACAGATACGCAGTATTTT. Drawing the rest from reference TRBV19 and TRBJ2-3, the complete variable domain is DGGITQSPKYLFRKEGQNVTLSCEQNLNHDAMYWYRQDPGQGLRLIYYSQIVNDFQKGDIAEGYSVSREKKESFPLTVTSAQKNPTAFYLCASSFRTSGRTDTQYFGPGTRLTVL.

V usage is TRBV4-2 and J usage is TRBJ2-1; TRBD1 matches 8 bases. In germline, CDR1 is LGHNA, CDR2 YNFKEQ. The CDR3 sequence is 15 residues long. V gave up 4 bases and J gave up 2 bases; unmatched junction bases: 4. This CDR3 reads CASSLAGQAYNEQFF. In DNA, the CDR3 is TGTGCCAGCAGCCTTGCGGGACAGGCCTACAATGAGCAGTTCTTC.

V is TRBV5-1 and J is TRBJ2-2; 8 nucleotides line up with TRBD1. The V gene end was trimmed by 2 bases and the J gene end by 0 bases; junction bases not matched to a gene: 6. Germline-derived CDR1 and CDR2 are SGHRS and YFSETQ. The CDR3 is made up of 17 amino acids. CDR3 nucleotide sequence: TGCGCCAGCAGCTTCCCAGGGGGCCCCCCGAACACCGGGGAGCTGTTTTTT. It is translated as CASSFPGGPPNTGELFF.

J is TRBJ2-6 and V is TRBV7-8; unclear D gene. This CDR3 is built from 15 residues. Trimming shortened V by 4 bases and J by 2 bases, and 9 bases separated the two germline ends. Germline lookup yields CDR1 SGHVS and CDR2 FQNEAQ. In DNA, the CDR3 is TGTGCCAGCAGCTGGAGCCGGGCTGGGGCCAACGTCCTGACTTTC. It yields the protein CASSWSRAGANVLTF.

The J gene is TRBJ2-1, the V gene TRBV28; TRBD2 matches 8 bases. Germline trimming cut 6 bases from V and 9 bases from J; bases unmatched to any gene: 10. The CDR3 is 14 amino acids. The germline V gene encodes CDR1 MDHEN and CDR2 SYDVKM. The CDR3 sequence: CASSPSVAGTEQFF. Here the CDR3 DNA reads TGTGCCAGCAGCCCGTCGGTAGCGGGAACTGAGCAGTTCTTC.